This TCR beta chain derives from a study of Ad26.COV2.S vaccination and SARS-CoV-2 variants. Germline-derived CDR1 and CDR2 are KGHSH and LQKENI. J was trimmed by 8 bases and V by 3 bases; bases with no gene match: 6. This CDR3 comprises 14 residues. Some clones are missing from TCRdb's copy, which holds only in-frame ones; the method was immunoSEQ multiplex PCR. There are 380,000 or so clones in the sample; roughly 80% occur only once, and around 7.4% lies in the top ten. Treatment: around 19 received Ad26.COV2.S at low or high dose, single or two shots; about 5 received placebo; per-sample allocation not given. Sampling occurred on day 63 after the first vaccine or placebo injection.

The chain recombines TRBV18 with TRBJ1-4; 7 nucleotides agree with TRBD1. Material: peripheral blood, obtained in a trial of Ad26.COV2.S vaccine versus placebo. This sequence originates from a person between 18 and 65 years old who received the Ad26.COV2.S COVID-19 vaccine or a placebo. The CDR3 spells CASSPTGNGEKLFF. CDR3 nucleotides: TGTGCCAGCTCACCGACAGGGAATGGCGAAAAACTGTTTTTT.